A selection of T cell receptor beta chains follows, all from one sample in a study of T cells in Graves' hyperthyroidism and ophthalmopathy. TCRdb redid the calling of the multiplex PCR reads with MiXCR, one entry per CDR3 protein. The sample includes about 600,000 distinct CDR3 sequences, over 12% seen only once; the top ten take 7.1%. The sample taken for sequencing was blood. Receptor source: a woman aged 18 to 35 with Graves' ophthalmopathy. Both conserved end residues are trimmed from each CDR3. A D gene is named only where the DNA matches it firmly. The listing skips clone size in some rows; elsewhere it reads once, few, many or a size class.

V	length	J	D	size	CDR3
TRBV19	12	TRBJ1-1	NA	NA	ASSRQAVNTEAF
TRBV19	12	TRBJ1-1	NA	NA	ASTLGGGNPEAF
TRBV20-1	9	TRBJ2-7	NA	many	SADRAYEQY
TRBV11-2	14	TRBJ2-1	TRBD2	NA	ASSLVTGTSYNEQF
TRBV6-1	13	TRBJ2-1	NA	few	ASSSRGASYNEQF
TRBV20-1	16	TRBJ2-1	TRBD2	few	SARDGTSGRASYNEQF
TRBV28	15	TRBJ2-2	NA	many	ASSLSGATRKTGELF
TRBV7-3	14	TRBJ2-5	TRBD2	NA	ASSPSAGGPSGTQY
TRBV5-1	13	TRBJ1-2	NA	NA	ASSLAAGIKDGYT
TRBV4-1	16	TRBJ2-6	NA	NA	ASSRLGGAGSGANVLT
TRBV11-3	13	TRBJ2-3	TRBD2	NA	ASSRGGYTTDTQY
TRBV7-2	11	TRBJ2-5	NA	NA	ASSPPNRETQY
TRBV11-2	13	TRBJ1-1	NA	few	ASSLIQTGNTEAF
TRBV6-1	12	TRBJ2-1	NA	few	ASSIPGTQNEQF
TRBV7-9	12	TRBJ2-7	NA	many	ASSRTGSTYEQY
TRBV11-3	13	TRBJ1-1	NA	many	ASSRGRGEGTEAF
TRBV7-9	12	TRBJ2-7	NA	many	ASSILGMDYEQY
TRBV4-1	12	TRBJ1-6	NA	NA	ASSQEGSVSPLH
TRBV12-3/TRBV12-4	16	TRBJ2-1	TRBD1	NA	ASSFRMAPGQPDNEQF
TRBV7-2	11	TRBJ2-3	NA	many	ASSLAKGDTQY
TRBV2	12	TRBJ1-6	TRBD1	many	ASSESGGGSPLH
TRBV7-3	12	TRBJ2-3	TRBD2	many	ASSSGSSGDTQY
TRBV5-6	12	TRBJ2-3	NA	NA	ASSLWVLQDTQY
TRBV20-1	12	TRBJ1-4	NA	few	SAGRQGTNEKLF
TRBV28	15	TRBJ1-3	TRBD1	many	ASSLSSGTVSGNTIY